The rows below give T cell receptor beta chains drawn from one sample of a study of memory CD4+ T cells and cytomegalovirus serostatus. Assay: immunoSEQ multiplex PCR; the TCRdb copy retains only in-frame clones and omits some. This sample has about 57,000 clones, with approximately 80% found just once. The source material was memory CD4+ T cells from blood. The receptors come from an adult in good health and CMV-seronegative. The CDR3 runs from the conserved cysteine through the conserved F or W. A D gene is named only where the DNA matches it firmly. Only part of the rows carry a size: once, few, many, or a class if the clone is expanded.

clone size	J gene	D gene	V gene	CDR3 length	CDR3 protein	CDR3 DNA
-	TRBJ1-1	TRBD1	TRBV25-1	13	CASHLQGATEAFF	TGTGCCAGCCACTTACAGGGGGCGACTGAAGCTTTCTTT
-	TRBJ1-1	TRBD1	TRBV7-9	15	CASSHRQGYLPEAFF	TGTGCCAGCAGCCACCGACAGGGCTATCTACCTGAAGCTTTCTTT
-	TRBJ2-2	TRBD2	TRBV5-6	14	CAGSAGGLTGELFF	TGTGCCGGATCAGCGGGAGGGCTCACCGGGGAGCTGTTTTTT
-	TRBJ2-1	-	TRBV7-8	12	CASSLVLNEQFF	TGTGCCAGCAGCTTAGTGCTGAATGAGCAGTTCTTC
once	TRBJ1-2	-	TRBV7-9	16	CASSLGRALTNYGYTF	TGTGCCAGCAGCTTAGGCCGGGCCCTTACTAACTATGGCTACACCTTC
-	TRBJ1-5	-	TRBV7-2	12	CASSLAGQPQHF	TGTGCCAGCAGCTTAGCGGGGCAGCCCCAGCATTTT
-	TRBJ1-4	-	TRBV18	15	CASSLRSATNEKLFF	TGTGCCAGCTCACTCCGGAGCGCAACTAATGAAAAACTGTTTTTT
once	TRBJ2-2	-	TRBV14	15	CASSQAGMNTGELFF	TGTGCCAGCAGCCAAGCCGGAATGAACACCGGGGAGCTGTTTTTT
-	TRBJ2-7	-	TRBV11-1	13	CASSGGLWYEQYF	TGTGCCAGCAGCGGCGGACTCTGGTACGAGCAGTACTTC
-	TRBJ2-3	-	TRBV21-1	17	CASSKMGLDVTTDTQYF	TGTGCCAGCAGCAAAATGGGCTTGGACGTTACCACAGATACGCAGTATTTT
few	TRBJ2-2	-	TRBV7-2	13	CASSPEMVGELFF	TGTGCCAGCAGTCCTGAGATGGTCGGGGAGCTGTTTTTT
-	TRBJ2-2	TRBD2	TRBV4-1	18	CASSQVPSGRARTGELFF	TGCGCCAGCAGCCAAGTCCCTAGCGGGAGGGCCCGAACCGGGGAGCTGTTTTTT
-	TRBJ2-3	-	TRBV28	11	CASSLTDTQYF	TGTGCCAGCAGCCTGACAGATACGCAGTATTTT
-	TRBJ2-3	TRBD1	TRBV5-6	15	CASSQGTGDPGTQYF	TGTGCCAGCAGCCAAGGGACAGGGGATCCAGGTACGCAGTATTTT
-	TRBJ2-3	-	TRBV9	15	CASSVGSLSTDTQYF	TGTGCCAGCAGCGTAGGCTCCCTATCCACAGATACGCAGTATTTT
-	TRBJ1-1	-	TRBV14	16	CASSQDIGLGNTEAFF	TGTGCCAGCAGCCAAGATATCGGTCTAGGGAACACTGAAGCTTTCTTT
-	TRBJ1-5	-	TRBV5-5	13	CASSLSSNQPQHF	TGTGCCAGCAGTCTTAGTAGCAATCAGCCCCAGCATTTT
-	TRBJ1-1	-	TRBV5-6	13	CASSQGMNTEAFF	TGTGCCAGCAGCCAAGGGATGAACACTGAAGCTTTCTTT
-	TRBJ2-1	-	TRBV5-1	14	CASSLRGDGNEQFF	TGCGCCAGCAGCTTGCGGGGTGACGGGAATGAGCAGTTCTTC
-	TRBJ2-5	-	TRBV6-5	15	CASIRDFFLFYGQYF	TGTGCCAGCATTCGGGACTTTTTTCTCTTCTACGGGCAGTACTTC
-	TRBJ1-5	-	TRBV2	15	CASSVQGRSNQPQHF	TGTGCCAGCAGTGTACAGGGCCGAAGCAATCAGCCCCAGCATTTT
few	TRBJ1-1	TRBD1	TRBV14	16	CASSPDRPLSVPEAFF	TGTGCCAGCAGCCCGGACAGGCCCCTTTCAGTTCCTGAAGCTTTCTTT
-	TRBJ2-3	TRBD2	TRBV28	15	CASTSLAGHTDTQYF	TGTGCCAGCACCTCCCTAGCGGGGCATACAGATACGCAGTATTTT
-	TRBJ1-3	-	TRBV5-6	14	CASSSISSGNTIYF	TGTGCCAGCAGCTCAATTTCCTCTGGAAACACCATATATTTT
-	TRBJ2-1	TRBD2	TRBV28	17	CASLAGGSGSSYNEQFF	TGTGCCAGCCTAGCGGGAGGGTCAGGGAGCTCCTACAATGAGCAGTTCTTC
-	TRBJ2-1	TRBD2	TRBV2	14	CASRPAGLYNEQFF	TGTGCCAGCAGACCAGCGGGGCTCTACAATGAGCAGTTCTTC
once	TRBJ2-3	TRBD2	TRBV27	17	CATREGLGSTSTDTQYF	TGTGCCACTCGGGAGGGACTTGGCTCAACTAGCACAGATACGCAGTATTTT
-	TRBJ2-3	-	TRBV5-4	15	CASSPRAETTDTQYF	TGTGCCAGCAGCCCCCGAGCGGAGACCACAGATACGCAGTATTTT
-	TRBJ2-1	TRBD2	TRBV30	16	CAWRGLGAGKSNEQFF	TGTGCCTGGAGGGGCTTAGGAGCGGGAAAGTCCAATGAGCAGTTCTTC
few	TRBJ1-1	-	TRBV29-1	11	CSAQANTEAFF	TGCAGCGCCCAGGCGAACACTGAAGCTTTCTTT
-	TRBJ2-1	-	TRBV4-2	16	CASSQDGPSPSVEQFF	TGTGCCAGCAGCCAAGATGGGCCCTCCCCTAGCGTTGAGCAGTTCTTC
-	TRBJ1-5	TRBD1	TRBV2	14	CASRGQGGNQPQHF	TGTGCCAGCAGAGGACAGGGGGGCAATCAGCCCCAGCATTTT
-	TRBJ2-1	-	TRBV5-1	15	CASSLEGGSYNEQFF	TGCGCCAGCAGTTTGGAGGGGGGATCCTACAATGAGCAGTTCTTC
-	TRBJ2-7	-	TRBV6-5	13	CASSSDRTYEQYF	TGTGCCAGCTCTAGCGATAGAACATACGAGCAGTACTTC
-	TRBJ2-6	-	TRBV5-1	15	CASNLGGSGANVLTF	TGCGCCAGCAATTTGGGGGGCTCTGGGGCCAACGTCCTGACTTTC
once	TRBJ1-1	-	TRBV2	14	CASSMTVVNTEAFF	TGTGCCAGCAGTATGACAGTGGTGAACACTGAAGCTTTCTTT
-	TRBJ1-5	TRBD1	TRBV12-5	23	CASGLGQGRVRGRDPYGGQPQHF	TGTGCTAGTGGTTTGGGGCAAGGTAGAGTCAGGGGGCGCGATCCTTATGGTGGTCAGCCCCAGCATTTT
-	TRBJ2-7	TRBD2	TRBV5-5	19	CASSLGGFSSGRRSYEQYF	TGTGCCAGCAGCCTTGGAGGTTTTAGTAGCGGGAGGCGCTCCTACGAGCAGTACTTC
-	TRBJ2-5	-	TRBV7-5	15	CARSPRTPERETQYF	TGTGCCAGAAGCCCGCGGACTCCCGAGAGGGAGACCCAGTACTTC
-	TRBJ2-7	TRBD1	TRBV28	15	CASMRGRGLSYEQYF	TGTGCCAGCATGAGGGGCAGGGGGCTATCCTACGAGCAGTACTTC
-	TRBJ2-6	-	TRBV28	15	CASTPVPAGANVLTF	TGTGCCAGCACTCCTGTCCCCGCTGGGGCCAACGTCCTGACTTTC
few	TRBJ1-2	-	TRBV13	17	CASSLEGISAANYGYTF	TGTGCCAGCAGCTTAGAGGGTATCTCAGCAGCTAACTATGGCTACACCTTC
-	TRBJ1-1	TRBD1	TRBV6-5	15	CASSKAGTGRTEAFF	TGTGCCAGCAGCAAGGCCGGGACAGGGCGCACTGAAGCTTTCTTT
few	TRBJ2-1	TRBD2	TRBV7-2	15	CASSLRQGGSGGKFF	TGTGCCAGCAGCTTACGTCAGGGAGGCAGCGGGGGGAAGTTCTTC
-	TRBJ1-5	-	TRBV5-6	17	CASSRWDGTVPTQPQHF	TGTGCCAGCAGTCGATGGGACGGGACGGTCCCTACTCAGCCCCAGCATTTT
-	TRBJ1-1	-	TRBV30	13	CAWSENNRGEAFF	TGTGCCTGGAGTGAAAATAACAGAGGCGAAGCTTTCTTT
few	TRBJ2-7	-	TRBV9	15	CASSVSPQGGYEQYF	TGTGCCAGCAGCGTTTCCCCCCAGGGGGGCTACGAGCAGTACTTC
-	TRBJ1-2	TRBD1	TRBV7-2	15	CASSLTGTGFDGYTF	TGTGCCAGCAGCTTAACCGGGACAGGGTTTGATGGCTACACCTTC
-	TRBJ2-1	TRBD2	TRBV5-1	17	CASSYNAVAGGRGEQFF	TGCGCCAGCAGCTATAACGCCGTAGCGGGAGGGAGAGGTGAGCAGTTCTTC